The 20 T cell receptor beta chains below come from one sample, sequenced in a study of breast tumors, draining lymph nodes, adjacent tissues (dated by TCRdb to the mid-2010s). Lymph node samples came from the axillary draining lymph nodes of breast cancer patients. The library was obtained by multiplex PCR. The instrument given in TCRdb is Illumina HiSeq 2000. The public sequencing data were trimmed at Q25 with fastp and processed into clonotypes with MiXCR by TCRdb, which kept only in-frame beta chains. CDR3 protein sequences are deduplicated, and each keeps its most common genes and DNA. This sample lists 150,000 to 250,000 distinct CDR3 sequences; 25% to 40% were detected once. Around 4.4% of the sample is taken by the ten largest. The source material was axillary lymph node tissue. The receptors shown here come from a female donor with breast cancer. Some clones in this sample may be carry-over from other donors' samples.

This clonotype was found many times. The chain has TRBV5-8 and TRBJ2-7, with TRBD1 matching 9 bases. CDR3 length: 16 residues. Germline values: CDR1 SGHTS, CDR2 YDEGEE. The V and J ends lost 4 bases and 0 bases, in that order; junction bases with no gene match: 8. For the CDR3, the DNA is TGTGCCAGCAGCCCCCACAGGGGGCTGAGCTCCTACGAGCAGTACTTC. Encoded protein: CASSPHRGLSSYEQYF.

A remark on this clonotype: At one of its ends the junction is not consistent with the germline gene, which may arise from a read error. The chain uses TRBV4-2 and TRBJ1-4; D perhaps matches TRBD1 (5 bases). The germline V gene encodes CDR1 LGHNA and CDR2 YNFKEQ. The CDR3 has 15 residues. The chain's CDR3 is CASSQGGPTNEKLFF. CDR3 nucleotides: TGTGCCAGCAGCCAAGGGGGCCCCACGAATGAGAAACTGTTTTTT.

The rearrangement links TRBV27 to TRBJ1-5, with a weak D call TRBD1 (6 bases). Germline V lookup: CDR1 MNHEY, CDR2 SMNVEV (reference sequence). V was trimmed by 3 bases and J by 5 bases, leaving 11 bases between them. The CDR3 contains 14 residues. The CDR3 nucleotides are TGTGCCAGCAGTTTGGACAGTTATCATCAGCCCCAGCATTTT. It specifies CASSLDSYHQPQHF.

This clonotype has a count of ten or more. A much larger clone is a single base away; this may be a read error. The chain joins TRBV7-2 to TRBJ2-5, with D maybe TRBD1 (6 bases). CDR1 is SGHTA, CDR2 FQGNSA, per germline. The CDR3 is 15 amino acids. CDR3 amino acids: CASSLALGAQETQHF. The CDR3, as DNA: TGTGCCAGCAGCTTAGCGCTGGGGGCCCAAGAGACCCAGCACTTC.

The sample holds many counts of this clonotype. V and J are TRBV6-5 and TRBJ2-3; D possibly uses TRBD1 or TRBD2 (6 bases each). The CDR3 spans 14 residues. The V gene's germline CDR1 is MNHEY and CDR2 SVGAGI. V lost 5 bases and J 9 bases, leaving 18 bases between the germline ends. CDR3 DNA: TGTGCCAGCAGTCCAGGGGCCGCGGGAAAGACGCAGTATTTT. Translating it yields CASSPGAAGKTQYF.

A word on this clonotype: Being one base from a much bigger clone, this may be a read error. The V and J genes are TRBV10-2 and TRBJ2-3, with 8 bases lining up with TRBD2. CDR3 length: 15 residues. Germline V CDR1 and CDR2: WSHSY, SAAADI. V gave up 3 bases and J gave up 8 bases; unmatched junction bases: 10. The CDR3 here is CASSDGGGRAGTQYF. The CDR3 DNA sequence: TGCGCCAGCAGTGACGGGGGGGGGAGGGCAGGTACGCAGTATTTT.

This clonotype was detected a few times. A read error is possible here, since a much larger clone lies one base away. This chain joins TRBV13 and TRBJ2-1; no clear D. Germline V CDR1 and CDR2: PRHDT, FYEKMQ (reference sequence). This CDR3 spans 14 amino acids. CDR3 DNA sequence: TGTGCCAGCAGCTTAGGCCTCCGGATCCATGAGCAGTCCTTC. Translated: CASSLGLRIHEQSF.

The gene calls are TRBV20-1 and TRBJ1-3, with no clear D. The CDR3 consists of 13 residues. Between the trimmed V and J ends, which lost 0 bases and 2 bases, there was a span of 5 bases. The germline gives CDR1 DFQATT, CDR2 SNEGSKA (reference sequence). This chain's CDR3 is CSAREGAGNTIYF. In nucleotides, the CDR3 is TGCAGTGCTAGAGAGGGAGCTGGAAACACCATATATTTT.

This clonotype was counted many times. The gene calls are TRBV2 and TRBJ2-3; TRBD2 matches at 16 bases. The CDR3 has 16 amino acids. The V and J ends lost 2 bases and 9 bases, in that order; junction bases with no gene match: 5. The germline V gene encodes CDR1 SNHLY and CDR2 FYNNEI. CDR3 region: CASSERGLAGGGTQYF. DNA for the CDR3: TGTGCCAGCAGTGAAAGGGGACTAGCGGGGGGGGGGACGCAGTATTTT.

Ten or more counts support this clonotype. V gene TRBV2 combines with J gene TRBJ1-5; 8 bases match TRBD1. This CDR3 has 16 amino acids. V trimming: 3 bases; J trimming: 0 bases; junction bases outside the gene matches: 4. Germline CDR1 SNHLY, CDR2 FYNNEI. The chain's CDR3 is CASSDRGLNSNQPQHF. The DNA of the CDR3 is TGTGCCAGCAGTGACAGGGGGCTTAATAGCAATCAGCCCCAGCATTTT.

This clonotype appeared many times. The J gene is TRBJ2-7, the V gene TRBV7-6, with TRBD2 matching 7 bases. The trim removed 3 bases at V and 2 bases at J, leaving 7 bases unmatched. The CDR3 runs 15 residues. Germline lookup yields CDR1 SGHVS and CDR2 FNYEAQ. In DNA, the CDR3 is TGTGCCAGCAGCTTGGTGAGCGGGGACCCCTACGAGCAGTACTTC. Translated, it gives CASSLVSGDPYEQYF. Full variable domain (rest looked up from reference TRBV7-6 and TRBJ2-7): GAGVSQSPRYKVTKRGQDVALRCDPISGHVSLYWYRQALGQGPEFLTYFNYEAQQDKSGLPNDRFSAERPEGSISTLTIQRTEQRDSAMYRCASSLVSGDPYEQYFGPGTRLTVT.

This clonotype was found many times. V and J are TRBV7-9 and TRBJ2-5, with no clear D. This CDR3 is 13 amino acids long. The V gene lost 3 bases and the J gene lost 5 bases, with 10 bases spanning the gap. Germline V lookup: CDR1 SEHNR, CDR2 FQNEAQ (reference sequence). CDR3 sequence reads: CASSFQETETQYF. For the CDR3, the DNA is TGTGCCAGCAGCTTTCAGGAGACCGAGACCCAGTACTTC.

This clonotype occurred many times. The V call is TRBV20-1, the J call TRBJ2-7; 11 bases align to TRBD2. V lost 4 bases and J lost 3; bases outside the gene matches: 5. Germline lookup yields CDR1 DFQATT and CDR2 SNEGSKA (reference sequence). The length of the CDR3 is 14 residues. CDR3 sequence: CSATGTSGGYEQYF. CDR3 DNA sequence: TGCAGTGCTACTGGGACTAGCGGTGGCTACGAGCAGTACTTC.

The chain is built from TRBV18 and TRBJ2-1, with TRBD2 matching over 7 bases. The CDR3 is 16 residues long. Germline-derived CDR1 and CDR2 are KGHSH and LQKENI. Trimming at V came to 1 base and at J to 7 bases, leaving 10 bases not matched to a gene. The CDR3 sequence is CASSPQLASGRNEQFF. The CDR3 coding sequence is TGTGCCAGCTCACCACAATTGGCTAGCGGTAGAAATGAGCAGTTCTTC.

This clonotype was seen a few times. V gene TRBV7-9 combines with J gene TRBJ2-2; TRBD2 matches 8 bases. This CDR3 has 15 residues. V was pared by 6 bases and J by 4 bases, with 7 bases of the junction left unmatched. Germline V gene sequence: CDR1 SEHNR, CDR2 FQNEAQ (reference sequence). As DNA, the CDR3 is TGTGCCAGCAGGTTCAGCGGGAGAAGCACCGGGGAGCTGTTTTTT. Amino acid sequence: CASRFSGRSTGELFF.

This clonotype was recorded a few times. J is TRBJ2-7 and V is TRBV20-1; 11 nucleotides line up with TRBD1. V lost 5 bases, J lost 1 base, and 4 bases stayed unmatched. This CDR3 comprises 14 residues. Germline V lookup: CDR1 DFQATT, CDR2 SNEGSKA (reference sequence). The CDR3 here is CSAGRDRGSYEQYF. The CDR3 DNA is TGCAGTGCTGGCCGGGACAGGGGGTCCTACGAGCAGTACTTC.

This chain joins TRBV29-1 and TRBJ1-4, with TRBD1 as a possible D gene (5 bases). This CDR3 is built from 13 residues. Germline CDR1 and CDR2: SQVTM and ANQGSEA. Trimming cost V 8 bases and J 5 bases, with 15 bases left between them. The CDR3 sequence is CSTGPGRNEKLFF. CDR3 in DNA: TGCAGCACCGGGCCGGGGCGAAATGAAAAACTGTTTTTT. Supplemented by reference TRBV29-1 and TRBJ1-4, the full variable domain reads SAVISQKPSRDICQRGTSLTIQCQVDSQVTMMFWYRQQPGQSLTLIATANQGSEATYESGFVIDKFPISRPNLTFSTLTVSNMSPEDSSIYLCSTGPGRNEKLFFGSGTQLSVL.

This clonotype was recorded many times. CDR3 sequence: CSATPSGTGEEQFF. The CDR3 bases are TGCAGTGCTACCCCTAGCGGAACAGGGGAAGAGCAGTTCTTC. The chain has TRBV20-1 and TRBJ2-1; D may match TRBD1 or TRBD2 (7 bases each). V lost 4 bases and J 10 bases, leaving 20 bases between the germline ends. CDR1 and CDR2 (germline): DFQATT, SNEGSKA (reference sequence). The CDR3 extends over 14 amino acids.

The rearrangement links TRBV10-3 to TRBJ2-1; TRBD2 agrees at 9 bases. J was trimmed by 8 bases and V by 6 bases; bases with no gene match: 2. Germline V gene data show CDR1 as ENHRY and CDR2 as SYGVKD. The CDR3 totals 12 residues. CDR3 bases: TGTGCCATCAGGTCTAGCGGGGATGAGCAGTTCTTC. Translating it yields CAIRSSGDEQFF.

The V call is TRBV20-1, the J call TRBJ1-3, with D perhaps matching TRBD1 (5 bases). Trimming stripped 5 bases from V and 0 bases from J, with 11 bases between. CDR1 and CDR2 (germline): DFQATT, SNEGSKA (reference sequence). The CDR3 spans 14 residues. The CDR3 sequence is CSALTELSGNTIYF. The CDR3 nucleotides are TGCAGTGCTTTGACAGAGCTCTCTGGAAACACCATATATTTT.